The table lists the clone carrying this TCR beta chain with many counts. Its specificity is unknown. Assay: immunoSEQ multiplex PCR; the TCRdb copy retains only in-frame clones and omits some. The top ten clones hold around 4.1% of a sample with 130,000 to 150,000 clones, roughly 80% of them seen once. V was cut by 5 bases and J by 6 bases, with 23 bases left in between. The CDR3 consists of 17 residues. Germline CDR1 SEHNR, CDR2 FQNEAQ (reference sequence). This record belongs to a study of T cell responses to AZD1222 COVID-19 vaccine. Broader study findings: Donors in the cohort were predominantly white British and more often female, and clonal diversity was possibly underestimated. Distributed over spike, vaccine-associated CD4 TCRs predominated at 160-218 and 743-854.

This TCR came from an adult in good health. The chain joins TRBV7-9 to TRBJ2-1; TRBD2 is a possible D gene (6 bases). The input for sequencing was peripheral blood, taken on day 0 of MenACWY control vaccination. The DNA of the CDR3 is TGTGCCAGCAGCCGGGGAATGGGTCACATGGGACTCAATGAGCAGTTCTTC. It specifies CASSRGMGHMGLNEQFF.